Listed below are T cell receptor beta chains from one sample, sequenced in a study of T cell repertoires in cytomegalovirus infection. TCRdb reprocessed the reads with MiXCR, giving one entry per CDR3 protein. The data contain some 390,000 distinct CDR3 sequences, less than 20% of them seen just once; the ten biggest clones take up under 9%. The sample consisted of PBMCs. Every receptor here comes from a human donor in good health (CMV status not recorded). Some clones in this sample may be carry-over from other donors' samples. CDR3s include the opening cysteine and the closing phenylalanine or tryptophan. D genes are given only for firm matches. Not all rows give a size; the values are once, few, many and, for expanded clones, a class.

clone_size: .
j_call: TRBJ1-5
d_call: .
v_call: TRBV9
cdr3_aa: CASSPDGGTREGNQPQHF
cdr3_nt: TGTGCCAGCAGCCCGGACGGGGGTACTAGGGAAGGCAATCAGCCCCAGCATTTT

clone_size: .
j_call: TRBJ2-7
d_call: .
v_call: TRBV27
cdr3_aa: CASRPLGGSYEQYF
cdr3_nt: TGTGCCAGCAGGCCGCTAGGGGGCTCCTACGAGCAGTACTTC

clone_size: few
j_call: TRBJ2-2
d_call: .
v_call: TRBV7-2
cdr3_aa: CASSLAFALKIRAGELFF
cdr3_nt: TGTGCCAGCAGCTTAGCGTTCGCCCTTAAAATCCGGGCCGGGGAGCTGTTTTTT

clone_size: many
j_call: TRBJ1-5
d_call: TRBD1
v_call: TRBV6-1
cdr3_aa: CASRDRGYNQPQHF
cdr3_nt: TGTGCCAGCAGGGACAGGGGATACAATCAGCCCCAGCATTTT

clone_size: .
j_call: TRBJ1-3
d_call: .
v_call: TRBV7-8
cdr3_aa: CASSPIVGENTIYF
cdr3_nt: TGTGCCAGCAGCCCCATCGTGGGGGAAAACACCATATATTTT

clone_size: .
j_call: TRBJ1-4
d_call: .
v_call: TRBV12-3/TRBV12-4
cdr3_aa: CASSFRGSEKLFF
cdr3_nt: TGTGCCAGCAGTTTTCGGGGAAGTGAAAAACTGTTTTTT

clone_size: .
j_call: TRBJ2-3
d_call: TRBD1
v_call: TRBV6-2/TRBV6-3
cdr3_aa: CASSPRGRGTQYF
cdr3_nt: TGTGCCAGCAGTCCAAGGGGGCGCGGTACGCAGTATTTT

clone_size: .
j_call: TRBJ2-2
d_call: .
v_call: TRBV12-3/TRBV12-4
cdr3_aa: CASSPAQGPAGELFF
cdr3_nt: TGTGCCAGCAGTCCTGCACAGGGACCGGCCGGGGAGCTGTTTTTT

clone_size: many
j_call: TRBJ1-5
d_call: .
v_call: TRBV7-2
cdr3_aa: CASSQGLNNQPQHF
cdr3_nt: TGTGCCAGCAGCCAAGGACTTAATAATCAGCCCCAGCATTTT

clone_size: .
j_call: TRBJ1-1
d_call: .
v_call: TRBV6-2/TRBV6-3
cdr3_aa: CASSSYLRYTNTEAFF
cdr3_nt: TGTGCCAGCAGTTCCTACTTGAGGTACACGAACACTGAAGCTTTCTTT

clone_size: few
j_call: TRBJ2-6
d_call: .
v_call: TRBV19
cdr3_aa: CASSMPGSGANVLTF
cdr3_nt: TGTGCCAGTAGTATGCCCGGGTCTGGGGCCAACGTCCTGACTTTC

clone_size: once
j_call: TRBJ2-2
d_call: .
v_call: TRBV7-2
cdr3_aa: CASSAQLATGELFF
cdr3_nt: TGTGCCAGCAGCGCCCAGCTAGCCACCGGGGAGCTGTTTTTT

clone_size: .
j_call: TRBJ1-2
d_call: .
v_call: TRBV7-9
cdr3_aa: CASSLEGGLTEGYTF
cdr3_nt: TGTGCCAGCAGCTTAGAAGGCGGGCTCACGGAGGGCTACACCTTC

clone_size: many
j_call: TRBJ2-4
d_call: .
v_call: TRBV7-2
cdr3_aa: CASSLGLNIQYF
cdr3_nt: TGTGCCAGCAGCTTAGGTTTGAACATTCAGTACTTC

clone_size: many
j_call: TRBJ2-1
d_call: .
v_call: TRBV7-2
cdr3_aa: CASSFLKREQFF
cdr3_nt: TGTGCCAGCAGTTTTCTTAAGCGTGAGCAGTTCTTC

clone_size: .
j_call: TRBJ1-1
d_call: .
v_call: TRBV7-9
cdr3_aa: CASRQSRLGLGTEAFF
cdr3_nt: TGTGCCAGCAGGCAATCTAGACTCGGGTTGGGCACTGAAGCTTTCTTT

clone_size: .
j_call: TRBJ2-2
d_call: .
v_call: TRBV7-9
cdr3_aa: CAWKEGTNTGELFF
cdr3_nt: TGTGCCTGGAAAGAGGGGACGAACACCGGGGAGCTGTTTTTT

clone_size: .
j_call: TRBJ2-5
d_call: .
v_call: TRBV20-1
cdr3_aa: CSAPRQGGRETQYF
cdr3_nt: TGCAGTGCTCCGAGACAGGGAGGTCGGGAGACCCAGTACTTC

clone_size: .
j_call: TRBJ2-1
d_call: .
v_call: TRBV4-3
cdr3_aa: CASSQEGLPSYNEQFF
cdr3_nt: TGCGCCAGCAGCCAAGAGGGCCTACCCTCCTACAATGAGCAGTTCTTC

clone_size: many
j_call: TRBJ2-3
d_call: TRBD2
v_call: TRBV28
cdr3_aa: CASSFLLAGGPTDTQYF
cdr3_nt: TGTGCCAGCAGTTTCCTACTAGCGGGGGGGCCGACAGATACGCAGTATTTT

clone_size: many
j_call: TRBJ1-5
d_call: .
v_call: TRBV6-6
cdr3_aa: CATRRNSGQPQHF
cdr3_nt: TGTGCCACCCGAAGGAATAGCGGGCAGCCCCAGCATTTT

clone_size: many
j_call: TRBJ1-1
d_call: .
v_call: TRBV7-2
cdr3_aa: CASSLRTDSEAFF
cdr3_nt: TGTGCCAGCAGCTTAAGAACGGACAGTGAAGCTTTCTTT

clone_size: few
j_call: TRBJ2-1
d_call: .
v_call: TRBV6-2/TRBV6-3
cdr3_aa: CASSYSAREQFF
cdr3_nt: TGTGCCAGCAGTTACTCGGCACGTGAGCAGTTCTTC

clone_size: many
j_call: TRBJ1-4
d_call: .
v_call: TRBV7-8
cdr3_aa: CASSLARTGKNGKKLFF
cdr3_nt: TGTGCCAGCAGCTTAGCAAGGACGGGAAAGAATGGTAAAAAACTGTTTTTT

clone_size: .
j_call: TRBJ1-2
d_call: TRBD1
v_call: TRBV2
cdr3_aa: CASSEGGGWGYTF
cdr3_nt: TGTGCCAGCAGTGAAGGAGGGGGCTGGGGCTACACCTTC

clone_size: few
j_call: TRBJ2-3
d_call: TRBD2
v_call: TRBV20-1
cdr3_aa: CSAGTNQISTDTQYF
cdr3_nt: TGCAGTGCCGGGACTAACCAAATCAGCACAGATACGCAGTATTTT

clone_size: few
j_call: TRBJ2-7
d_call: .
v_call: TRBV7-6
cdr3_aa: CASSWQKGAEQYF
cdr3_nt: TGTGCCAGCAGCTGGCAGAAGGGCGCCGAGCAGTACTTC

clone_size: .
j_call: TRBJ2-7
d_call: TRBD2
v_call: TRBV20-1
cdr3_aa: CSATRLAGDEQYF
cdr3_nt: TGCAGTGCTACCCGACTAGCGGGGGACGAGCAGTACTTC

clone_size: few
j_call: TRBJ2-5
d_call: .
v_call: TRBV29-1
cdr3_aa: CSVDSGQTQYF
cdr3_nt: TGCAGCGTTGATAGTGGACAGACCCAGTACTTC

clone_size: .
j_call: TRBJ1-5
d_call: .
v_call: TRBV19
cdr3_aa: CASRVRSRGHNQPQHF
cdr3_nt: TGTGCCAGTAGAGTGCGGAGCAGGGGTCACAATCAGCCCCAGCATTTT

clone_size: many
j_call: TRBJ1-2
d_call: .
v_call: TRBV7-9
cdr3_aa: CASSLSADGQYYGYTF
cdr3_nt: TGTGCCAGCAGCTTATCGGCCGACGGACAGTACTATGGCTACACCTTC

clone_size: many
j_call: TRBJ2-1
d_call: .
v_call: TRBV7-2
cdr3_aa: CASSLAPPGEQFF
cdr3_nt: TGTGCCAGCAGCTTAGCACCCCCTGGAGAGCAGTTCTTC

clone_size: .
j_call: TRBJ1-5
d_call: .
v_call: TRBV20-1
cdr3_aa: CSASTLRGEQPQHF
cdr3_nt: TGCAGTGCTAGCACCCTAAGGGGAGAACAGCCCCAGCATTTT